This paragraph reports one TCR beta chain. The data stem from a study of blood T cell repertoires in COVID-19. Whole-study context: T cells, B-cell-depleted T cells, or PBMCs provided the cDNA or gDNA that served as material.

Assay: immunoSEQ multiplex PCR; the TCRdb copy retains only in-frame clones and omits some. The sample lists about 56,000 clones, 89% seen once, with 43% in the top ten. Trimming stripped 3 bases from V and 5 bases from J, with 28 bases between. Germline V gives CDR1 SEHNR, CDR2 FQNEAQ (reference sequence). The CDR3 runs 19 residues. The chain links TRBV7-9 to TRBJ2-5; possibly TRBD2 for D (7 bases). The sequence was obtained from a woman aged 55-70 years with COVID-19, enrolled during active disease. Sequences were obtained from peripheral blood. CDR3 amino acids: CASSFTDYLEGGETETQYF. The CDR3 DNA reads as TGTGCCAGCAGCTTCACAGACTACCTCGAGGGGGGGGAAACTGAGACCCAGTACTTC.